These 26 T cell receptor beta chains were all obtained from the same sample, sequenced in a study of T-cell memory formation after mild COVID-19. TCRdb reprocessed the 5' RACE reads with MiXCR, giving one entry per CDR3 protein. Altogether a few hundred thousand distinct CDR3 sequences are present, less than 25% being singletons, with the ten largest covering about 8.4%. Sequencing was done on a sample of PBMCs or a T cell subset sorted from them (not recorded which). The source is an adult woman who had mild COVID-19 (a few samples of this study predate the infection). Cell type and time point are not known.

This clonotype was detected a few times. The rearrangement uses TRBV7-9 and TRBJ2-1; unclear D gene. This CDR3 has 14 residues. Germline V gene data show CDR1 as SEHNR and CDR2 as FQNEAQ (reference sequence). Trimming left V 0 bases short and J 6 bases short, with 9 bases between. The CDR3 nucleotides are TGTGCCAGCAGCTTAGCGAGATCGGTCAATGAGCAGTTCTTC. Amino acid sequence: CASSLARSVNEQFF.

This clonotype was picked up a small number of times. The CDR3 DNA reads as TGTGCCAGCAAGATCCGGGACCACTATGGCTACACCTTC. Translating it yields CASKIRDHYGYTF. J is TRBJ1-2 and V is TRBV6-5; TRBD1 is a possible D gene (5 bases). This CDR3 is built from 13 residues. The germline CDR1 and CDR2 sequences are MNHEY and SVGAGI. The ends were cut back, 7 bases at V and 3 bases at J, with 12 bases in the middle.

This clonotype has at least ten counts. This sequence joins TRBV28 and TRBJ2-1; 7 positions match TRBD2. The trim removed 6 bases at V and 1 base at J, leaving 9 bases unmatched. Germline CDR1 and CDR2: MDHEN and SYDVKM. The CDR3 is 16 residues long. The CDR3 DNA is TGTGCCAGCAGCTCATGGGCTAGCGGATCCTACAATGAGCAGTTCTTC. It encodes CASSSWASGSYNEQFF.

This clonotype was seen more than once but under ten times. This chain connects TRBV3-1 to TRBJ2-6; D is tentatively TRBD1 or TRBD2 (5 bases each). The V and J ends lost 2 bases and 4 bases respectively, with 9 bases between them. The germline gives CDR1 LGHDT, CDR2 YNNKEL (reference sequence). This CDR3 spans 15 amino acids. The CDR3 coding sequence is TGTGCCAGCAGCCAAAGAGGGGCCGGGGCCAACGTCCTGACTTTC. It translates to CASSQRGAGANVLTF.

This clonotype was seen only a few times. The chain couples TRBV7-2 to TRBJ1-4; TRBD1 matches 9 bases. The CDR3 extends over 16 amino acids. V dropped 5 bases and J dropped 7; count of bases not matched to a gene: 11. The germline V gene has CDR1 SGHTA and CDR2 FQGNSA. The CDR3 is CASSPDQGQGREKLFF. The CDR3 region has the DNA TGTGCCAGCAGCCCGGACCAGGGACAGGGTCGTGAAAAACTGTTTTTT.

The genes are TRBV5-6 and TRBJ2-7, with TRBD1 matching 7 bases. V gave up 1 base and J gave up 5 bases; unmatched junction bases: 6. CDR3 size: 14 residues. Germline CDR1 and CDR2: SGHDT and YYEEEE. CDR3 nucleotide sequence: TGTGCCAGCAGCTTGCGGCCACAGGGGCACGAGCAGTACTTC. Translation: CASSLRPQGHEQYF. Full variable domain (remainder filled in from reference TRBV5-6 and TRBJ2-7): DAGVTQSPTHLIKTRGQQVTLRCSPKSGHDTVSWYQQALGQGPQFIFQYYEEEERQRGNFPDRFSGHQFPNYSSELNVNALLLGDSALYLCASSLRPQGHEQYFGPGTRLTVT.

This chain links TRBV12-3 or TRBV12-4 with TRBJ1-1; 12 nucleotides match TRBD1. This CDR3 contains 15 residues. Trimming removed 3 bases from V and 6 bases from J; junction bases left unmatched: 5. The chain's CDR3 is CASSFGTGGIAEAFF. The CDR3 DNA reads TGTGCCAGCAGTTTTGGGACAGGGGGCATAGCTGAAGCTTTCTTT.

This rearrangement joins TRBV29-1 to TRBJ1-2, with a possible D match to TRBD1 (5 bases). Germline V gene data show CDR1 as SQVTM and CDR2 as ANQGSEA. This CDR3 is 12 amino acids long. V gave up 7 bases and J gave up 8 bases, with 17 bases separating them. The CDR3 DNA reads as TGCAGCGCTCCGGGGCAGGGAGGGGGCTACACCTTC. Its protein product is CSAPGQGGGYTF. The entire variable domain, with the rest obtained from reference TRBV29-1 and TRBJ1-2, is as follows: SAVISQKPSRDICQRGTSLTIQCQVDSQVTMMFWYRQQPGQSLTLIATANQGSEATYESGFVIDKFPISRPNLTFSTLTVSNMSPEDSSIYLCSAPGQGGGYTFGSGTRLTVV.

This rearrangement joins TRBV6-2 or TRBV6-3 to TRBJ2-1, with 8 nucleotides matching TRBD2. This CDR3 is 11 amino acids long. V lost 7 bases and J lost 10; bases outside the gene matches: 3. In germline, CDR1 is MNHEY, CDR2 SVGEGT. Here the CDR3 reads CASTASGEQFF. CDR3 bases: TGTGCCAGCACAGCTAGCGGGGAGCAGTTCTTC.

A single count supports this clonotype. The gene calls are TRBV7-2 and TRBJ2-3; no clear D gene. CDR1 and CDR2 (germline): SGHTA, FQGNSA. The CDR3 length is 12 residues. V was pared by 4 bases and J by 6 bases, with 8 bases between. The chain's CDR3 is CASSYDQDTQYF. CDR3 nucleotides: TGTGCCAGCAGCTACGACCAGGATACGCAGTATTTT. Combining the CDR3 with reference TRBV7-2 and TRBJ2-3 gives the whole variable domain GAGVSQSPSNKVTEKGKDVELRCDPISGHTALYWYRQSLGQGLEFLIYFQGNSAPDKSGLPSDRFSAERTGGSVSTLTIQRTQQEDSAVYLCASSYDQDTQYFGPGTRLTVL.

This clonotype was detected only a few times. V gene TRBV7-9 combines with J gene TRBJ1-6, with TRBD1 matching 7 bases. Germline lookup yields CDR1 SEHNR and CDR2 FQNEAQ (reference sequence). The CDR3 has 14 residues. V lost 5 bases and J lost 10; bases outside the gene matches: 8. The CDR3 sequence is CASSPGTVGSPLHF. The CDR3 nucleotides read TGTGCCAGCAGCCCCGGGACAGTGGGCTCACCCCTCCACTTT.

This clonotype was detected many times. The V and J genes are TRBV20-1 and TRBJ2-1; 9 bases agree with TRBD2. The CDR3 has 14 amino acids. Germline CDR1 DFQATT, CDR2 SNEGSKA (reference sequence). V lost 1 base and J lost 8; bases outside the gene matches: 6. The CDR3 coding sequence is TGCAGTGCTAGAGGTAGCGGGGGTATCTATGAGCAGTTCTTC. Its translation is CSARGSGGIYEQFF.

This clonotype was counted between two and nine times. This chain joins TRBV5-1 and TRBJ2-3; TRBD2 is a possible D gene (5 bases). Between the trimmed V and J ends, which lost 4 bases and 1 base, there was a span of 10 bases. This CDR3 is built from 14 residues. CDR1 is SGHRS, CDR2 YFSETQ, per germline. The CDR3 reads CASSPGSGTDTQYF. The DNA of the CDR3 is TGCGCCAGCAGCCCGGGGTCAGGCACAGATACGCAGTATTTT.

The chain combines TRBV12-3 or TRBV12-4 with TRBJ2-1; D possibly corresponds to TRBD1 (6 bases). V lost 5 bases to trimming and J lost 2 bases, with 19 bases between them. The CDR3 has 17 amino acids. CDR3 bases: TGTGCCAGCAGTCCCCAACTTTGGGGGCCCCCCTACAATGAGCAGTTCTTC. Encoded protein: CASSPQLWGPPYNEQFF.

This clonotype appeared once. J is TRBJ2-1 and V is TRBV5-5; maybe TRBD2 (5 bases). Germline V lookup: CDR1 SGHKS, CDR2 YYEKEE (reference sequence). Trimming left V 6 bases short and J 0 bases short, with 13 bases between. The CDR3 runs 15 residues. The CDR3: CASTPDGNSYNEQFF. CDR3 sequence (DNA): TGTGCCAGCACACCTGACGGGAACTCCTACAATGAGCAGTTCTTC.

The CDR3 spells CAWRPQRGSAPEQFF. The CDR3 DNA sequence: TGTGCCTGGAGACCCCAGCGGGGATCCGCACCGGAGCAGTTCTTC. The chain combines TRBV30 with TRBJ2-1; 7 positions match TRBD2. The CDR3 is 15 amino acids. Trimming at V came to 3 bases and at J to 10 bases, leaving 15 bases not matched to a gene. Germline values: CDR1 GTSNPN, CDR2 SVGIG (reference sequence).

This clonotype was observed a few times. The V gene is TRBV12-3 or TRBV12-4, the J gene TRBJ1-1, with unresolved D. The CDR3 loop spans 13 amino acids. Trimming took 7 bases from V and 5 from J, leaving 14 bases between them. CDR3 DNA sequence: TGTGCCAGCACGGGGAGGGTAGATACTGAAGCTTTCTTT. It specifies CASTGRVDTEAFF.

This clonotype has just a few counts. The chain is built from TRBV18 and TRBJ2-5; a weak D match, TRBD2 (6 bases). CDR3 size: 14 residues. V shed 10 bases and J shed 2 bases, with 17 bases lying between them. Germline V gene lookup returns CDR1 KGHSH and CDR2 LQKENI. CDR3 nucleotide sequence: TGTGCCACCGCTGGTCGGGGGATTCAAGAGACCCAGTACTTC. It specifies CATAGRGIQETQYF.

J is TRBJ2-7 and V is TRBV5-1, with D tentatively TRBD2 (6 bases). Trimming left V 0 bases short and J 5 bases short, with 12 bases between. CDR1 is SGHRS, CDR2 YFSETQ, per germline. CDR3 size: 14 residues. The CDR3 bases are TGCGCCAGCAGCTTGGTGTTAGGAGGGAACGAGCAGTACTTC. It yields the protein CASSLVLGGNEQYF. The whole variable domain, filled in from reference TRBV5-1 and TRBJ2-7, reads KAGVTQTPRYLIKTRGQQVTLSCSPISGHRSVSWYQQTPGQGLQFLFEYFSETQRNKGNFPGRFSGRQFSNSRSEMNVSTLELGDSALYLCASSLVLGGNEQYFGPGTRLTVT.

This clonotype was picked up a small number of times. The chain uses TRBV20-1 and TRBJ2-7; 9 bases line up with TRBD1. V trimming: 6 bases; J trimming: 3 bases; junction bases outside the gene matches: 3. Germline-derived CDR1 and CDR2 are DFQATT and SNEGSKA (reference sequence). The CDR3 spans 12 residues. CDR3 sequence: CSATTGGYEQYF. DNA for the CDR3: TGCAGTGCAACGACAGGGGGCTACGAGCAGTACTTC.

The CDR3 nucleotides read TGTGCCAGCACCCCTACAGGGGGCGCGGATACGCAGTATTTT. Translation gives CASTPTGGADTQYF. This chain connects TRBV14 to TRBJ2-3; TRBD1 matches 9 bases. The ends lost 7 bases at V and 6 bases at J; junction bases unmatched: 8. CDR1 and CDR2 (germline): SGHDN, FVKESK. CDR3 length equals 14 residues.

This clonotype was recorded a few times. The V gene is TRBV5-1, the J gene TRBJ2-7; 11 nucleotides agree with TRBD2. Germline V gene data show CDR1 as SGHRS and CDR2 as YFSETQ. J lost 6 bases, V lost 0 bases, and 5 bases had no gene match. CDR3 size: 15 residues. The CDR3 spells CASSLGSGGVREQYF. The CDR3 DNA is TGCGCCAGCAGCTTGGGTAGCGGGGGGGTCCGCGAGCAGTACTTC.

This clonotype was detected many times. The chain couples TRBV11-1 to TRBJ1-1, with D perhaps matching TRBD1 (5 bases). The germline CDR1 and CDR2 sequences are SGHAT and FQDESV (reference sequence). Trimming pared 5 bases from V and 5 bases from J, leaving 12 bases between. The CDR3 has 13 amino acids. CDR3 nucleotides: TGTGCCAGCAGCCCTCCGGGACGGACTGAAGCTTTCTTT. Its translation is CASSPPGRTEAFF.

The chain combines TRBV7-6 with TRBJ1-4; weak D call: TRBD1 (5 bases). The CDR3 extends over 15 amino acids. CDR1 is SGHVS and CDR2 is FNYEAQ in the germline V gene. Trimming took 2 bases from V and 7 from J, leaving 14 bases between them. The CDR3 loop is CASSLSNVGREKLFF. For the CDR3, the DNA is TGTGCCAGCAGCTTAAGTAATGTGGGGCGTGAAAAACTGTTTTTT. Complete variable domain (other parts from reference TRBV7-6 and TRBJ1-4): GAGVSQSPRYKVTKRGQDVALRCDPISGHVSLYWYRQALGQGPEFLTYFNYEAQQDKSGLPNDRFSAERPEGSISTLTIQRTEQRDSAMYRCASSLSNVGREKLFFGSGTQLSVL.

The rearrangement joins TRBV27 to TRBJ2-2; a possible D gene is TRBD1 (6 bases). The germline V and J ends were trimmed by 1 base and 3 bases, with 9 bases remaining between them. Germline CDR1 MNHEY, CDR2 SMNVEV (reference sequence). This CDR3 has 15 amino acids. The CDR3 loop reads CASSLLDRYTGELFF. The CDR3 nucleotides read TGTGCCAGCAGTTTATTGGACAGATACACCGGGGAGCTGTTTTTT.

This clonotype was observed a handful of times. The chain links TRBV7-4 to TRBJ2-3; 7 positions agree with TRBD2. The germline V gene has CDR1 SGHVT and CDR2 SQSDAQ. The CDR3 runs to 17 residues. The ends lost 4 bases at V and 3 bases at J; junction bases unmatched: 13. As DNA, the CDR3 is TGTGCCAGCAGCTCCCCGAAACGCGGGAGTGGGACAGATACGCAGTATTTT. Translating gives CASSSPKRGSGTDTQYF. The full variable domain, completed using reference TRBV7-4 and TRBJ2-3, is GAGVSQSPRYKVAKRGRDVALRCDSISGHVTLYWYRQTLGQGSEVLTYSQSDAQRDKSGRPSGRFSAERPERSVSTLKIQRTEQGDSAVYLCASSSPKRGSGTDTQYFGPGTRLTVL.